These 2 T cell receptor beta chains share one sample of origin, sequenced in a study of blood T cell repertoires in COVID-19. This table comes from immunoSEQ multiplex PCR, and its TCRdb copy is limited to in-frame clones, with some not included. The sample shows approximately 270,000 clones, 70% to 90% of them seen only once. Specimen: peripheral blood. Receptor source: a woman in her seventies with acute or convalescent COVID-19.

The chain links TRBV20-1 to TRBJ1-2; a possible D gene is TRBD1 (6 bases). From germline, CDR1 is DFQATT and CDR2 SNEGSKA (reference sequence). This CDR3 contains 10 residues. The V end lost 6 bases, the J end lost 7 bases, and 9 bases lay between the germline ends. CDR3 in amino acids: CSAATGGYTF. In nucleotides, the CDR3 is TGCAGTGCGGCGACAGGTGGCTACACCTTC.

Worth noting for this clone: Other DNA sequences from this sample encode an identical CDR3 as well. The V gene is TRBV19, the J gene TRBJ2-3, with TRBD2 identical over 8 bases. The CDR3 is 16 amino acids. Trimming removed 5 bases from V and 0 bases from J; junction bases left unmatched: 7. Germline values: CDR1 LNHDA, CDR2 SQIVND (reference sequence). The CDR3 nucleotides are TGTGCCAGTAGTTCCCGGCTAGCGGGTAGCACAGATACGCAGTATTTT. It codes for CASSSRLAGSTDTQYF.